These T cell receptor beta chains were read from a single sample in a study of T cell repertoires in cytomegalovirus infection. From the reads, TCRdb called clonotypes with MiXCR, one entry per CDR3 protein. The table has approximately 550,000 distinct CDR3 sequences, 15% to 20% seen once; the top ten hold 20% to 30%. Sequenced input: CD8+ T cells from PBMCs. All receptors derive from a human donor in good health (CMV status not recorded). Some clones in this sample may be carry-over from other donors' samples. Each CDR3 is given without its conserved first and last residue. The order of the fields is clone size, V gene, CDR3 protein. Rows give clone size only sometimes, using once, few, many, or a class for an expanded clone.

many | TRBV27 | ASSPRDRANQPQH
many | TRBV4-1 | ASSHRGSSYNEQF
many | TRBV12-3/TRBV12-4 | ASSGTGIDTQY
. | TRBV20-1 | SARHLAVGDTQY
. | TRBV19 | ASKRTGERNQPQQ
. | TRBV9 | ASRARTGPPGELF
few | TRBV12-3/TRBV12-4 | ASSYGDGNYGYT
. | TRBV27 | ASSPWTGGVETQY
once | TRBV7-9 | ASSQTGLRDTQY
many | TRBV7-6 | ASSSDRPLEGEKLF
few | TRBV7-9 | ASSSARTKNDT
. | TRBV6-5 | ASIRGSGATGELF
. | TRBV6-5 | ASSFQPGLGGNEQF
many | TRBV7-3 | ASSFGGGLAYEQY
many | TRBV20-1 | SARAKGLALSYNEQF
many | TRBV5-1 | ASSLASFGASSTDTQY
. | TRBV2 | ATGTGAIDSGNTIY
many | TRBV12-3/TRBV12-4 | ASSPRDRPGVDKSGNTIY
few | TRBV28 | ASRRLAEGDQETQY
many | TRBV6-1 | ASSERGMGTYSNQPQH
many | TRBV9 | ASSVGLAVYEQY
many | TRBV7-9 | ASSPRDTSNTEAF
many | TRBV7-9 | ASSPREGVNYEQY
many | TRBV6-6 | ASSYGTSGKIEQY
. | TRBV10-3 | AISDGGGVQAGNEQY
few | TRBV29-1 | SSGRFSTDTQY
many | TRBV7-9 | ASSRILRQGVGYT
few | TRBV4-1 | ASSLQGSSGETQY
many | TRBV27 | ASSGKDGRANYGYT
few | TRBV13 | ASSLERGGQETQY
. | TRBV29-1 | SVWDRGASGANVLT
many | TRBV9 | ASSTSGYNEQF
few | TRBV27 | ASNLLAGGKDTQY
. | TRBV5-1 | ASKGGGELASYEQF
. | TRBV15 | ATARGGQGETQY
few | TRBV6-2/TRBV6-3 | ASTPSGPSYEQY
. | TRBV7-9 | ASSLGRDQY
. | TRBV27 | ASSQRTSGRDEQF
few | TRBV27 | ASSFFPIRSGQGADTQY
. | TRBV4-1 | ASSSWQAGANVLT
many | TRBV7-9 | ASSLVKPYNEQF